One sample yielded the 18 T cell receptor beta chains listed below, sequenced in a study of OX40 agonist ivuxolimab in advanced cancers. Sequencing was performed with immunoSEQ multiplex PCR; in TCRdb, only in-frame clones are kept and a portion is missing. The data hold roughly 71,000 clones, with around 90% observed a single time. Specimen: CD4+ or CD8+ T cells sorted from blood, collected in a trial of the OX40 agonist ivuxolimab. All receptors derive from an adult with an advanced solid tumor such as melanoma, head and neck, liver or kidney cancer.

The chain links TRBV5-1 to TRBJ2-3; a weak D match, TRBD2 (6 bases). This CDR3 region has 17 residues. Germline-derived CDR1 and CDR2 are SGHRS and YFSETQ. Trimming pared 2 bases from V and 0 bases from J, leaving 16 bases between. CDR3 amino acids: CASSLGLAGPSTDTQYF. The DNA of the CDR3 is TGCGCCAGCAGCTTAGGGCTGGCGGGGCCTAGCACAGATACGCAGTATTTT.

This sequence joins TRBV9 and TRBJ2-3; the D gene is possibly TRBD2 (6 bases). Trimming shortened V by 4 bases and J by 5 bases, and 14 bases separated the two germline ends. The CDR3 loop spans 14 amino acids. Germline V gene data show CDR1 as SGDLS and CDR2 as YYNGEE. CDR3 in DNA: TGTGCCAGCAGCCGGGACTCAAGAGGAGATACGCAGTATTTT. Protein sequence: CASSRDSRGDTQYF. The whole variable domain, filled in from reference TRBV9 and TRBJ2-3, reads DSGVTQTPKHLITATGQRVTLRCSPRSGDLSVYWYQQSLDQGLQFLIQYYNGEERAKGNILERFSAQQFPDLHSELNLSSLELGDSALYFCASSRDSRGDTQYFGPGTRLTVL.

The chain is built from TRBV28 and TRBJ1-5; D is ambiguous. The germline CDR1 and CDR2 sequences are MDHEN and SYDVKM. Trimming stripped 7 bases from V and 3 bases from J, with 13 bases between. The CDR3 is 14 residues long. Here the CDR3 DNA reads TGTGCCAGCACCTACTCTGGGAACAATCAGCCCCAGCATTTT. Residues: CASTYSGNNQPQHF.

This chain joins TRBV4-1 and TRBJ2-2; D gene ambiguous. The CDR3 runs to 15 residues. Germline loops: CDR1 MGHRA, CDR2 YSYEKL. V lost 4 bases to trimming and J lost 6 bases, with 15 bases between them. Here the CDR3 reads CASSPIGPSSGELFF. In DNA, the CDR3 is TGCGCCAGCAGCCCGATCGGGCCGTCTTCCGGGGAGCTGTTTTTT.

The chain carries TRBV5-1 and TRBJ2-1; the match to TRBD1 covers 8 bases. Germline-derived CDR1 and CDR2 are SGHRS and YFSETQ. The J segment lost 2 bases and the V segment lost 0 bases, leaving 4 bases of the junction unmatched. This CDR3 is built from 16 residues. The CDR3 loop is CASSLGQGAPYNEQFF. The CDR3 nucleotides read TGCGCCAGCAGCTTGGGTCAGGGGGCGCCCTACAATGAGCAGTTCTTC.

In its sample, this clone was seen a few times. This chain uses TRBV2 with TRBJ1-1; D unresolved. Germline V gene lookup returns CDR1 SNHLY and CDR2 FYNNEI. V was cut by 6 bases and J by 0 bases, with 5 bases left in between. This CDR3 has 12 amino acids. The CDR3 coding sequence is TGTGCCAGCAGGGGGATGAACACTGAAGCTTTCTTT. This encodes CASRGMNTEAFF.

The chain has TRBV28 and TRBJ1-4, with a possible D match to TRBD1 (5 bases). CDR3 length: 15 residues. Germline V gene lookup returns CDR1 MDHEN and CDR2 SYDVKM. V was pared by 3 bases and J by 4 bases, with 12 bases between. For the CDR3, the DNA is TGTGCCAGCAGTTTTAAGGGGTGGGGTAATGAAAAACTGTTTTTT. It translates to CASSFKGWGNEKLFF. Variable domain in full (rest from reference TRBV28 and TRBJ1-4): DVKVTQSSRYLVKRTGEKVFLECVQDMDHENMFWYRQDPGLGLRLIYFSYDVKMKEKGDIPEGYSVSREKKERFSLILESASTNQTSMYLCASSFKGWGNEKLFFGSGTQLSVL.

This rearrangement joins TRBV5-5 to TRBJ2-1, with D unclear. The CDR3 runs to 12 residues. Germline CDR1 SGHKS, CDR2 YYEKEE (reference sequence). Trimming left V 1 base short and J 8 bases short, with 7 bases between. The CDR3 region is CASSLFRDEQFF. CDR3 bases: TGTGCCAGCAGCTTGTTCCGGGATGAGCAGTTCTTC.

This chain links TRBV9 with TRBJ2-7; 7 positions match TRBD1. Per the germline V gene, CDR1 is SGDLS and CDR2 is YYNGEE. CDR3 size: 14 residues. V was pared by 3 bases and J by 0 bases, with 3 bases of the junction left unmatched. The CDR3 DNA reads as TGTGCCAGCAGCGCCCGGGACAGCTCCTACGAGCAGTACTTC. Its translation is CASSARDSSYEQYF.

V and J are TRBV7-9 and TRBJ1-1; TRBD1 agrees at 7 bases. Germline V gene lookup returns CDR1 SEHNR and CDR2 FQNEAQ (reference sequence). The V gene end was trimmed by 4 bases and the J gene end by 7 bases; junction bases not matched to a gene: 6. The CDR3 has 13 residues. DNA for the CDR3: TGTGCCAGCAGCTCTTTAGGGGGCCTTGAAGCTTTCTTT. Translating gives CASSSLGGLEAFF. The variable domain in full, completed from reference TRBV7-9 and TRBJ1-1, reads DTGVSQNPRHKITKRGQNVTFRCDPISEHNRLYWYRQTLGQGPEFLTYFQNEAQLEKSRLLSDRFSAERPKGSFSTLEIQRTEQGDSAMYLCASSSLGGLEAFFGQGTRLTVV.

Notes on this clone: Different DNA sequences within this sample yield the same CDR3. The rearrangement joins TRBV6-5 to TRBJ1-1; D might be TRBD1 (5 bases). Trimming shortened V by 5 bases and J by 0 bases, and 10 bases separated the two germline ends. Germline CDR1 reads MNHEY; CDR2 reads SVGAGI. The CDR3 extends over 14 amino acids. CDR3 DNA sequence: TGTGCCAGCAGTCTAGGGACGGTGAACACTGAAGCTTTCTTT. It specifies CASSLGTVNTEAFF.

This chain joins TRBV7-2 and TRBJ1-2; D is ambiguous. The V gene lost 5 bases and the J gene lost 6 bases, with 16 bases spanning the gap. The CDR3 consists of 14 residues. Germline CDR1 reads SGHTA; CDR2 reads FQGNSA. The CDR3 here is CASSMAGDGNGYTF. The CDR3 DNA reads TGTGCCAGCAGCATGGCTGGAGACGGTAATGGCTACACCTTC.

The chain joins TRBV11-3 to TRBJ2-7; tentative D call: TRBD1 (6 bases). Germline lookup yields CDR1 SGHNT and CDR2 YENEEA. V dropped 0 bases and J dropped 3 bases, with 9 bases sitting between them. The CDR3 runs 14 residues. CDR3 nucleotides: TGTGCCAGCAGCTTAGATGAACAGGGCTACGAGCAGTACTTC. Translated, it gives CASSLDEQGYEQYF. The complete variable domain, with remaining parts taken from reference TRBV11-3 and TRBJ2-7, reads EAGVVQSPRYKIIEKKQPVAFWCNPISGHNTLYWYLQNLGQGPELLIRYENEEAVDDSQLPKDRFSAERLKGVDSTLKIQPAELGDSAVYLCASSLDEQGYEQYFGPGTRLTVT.

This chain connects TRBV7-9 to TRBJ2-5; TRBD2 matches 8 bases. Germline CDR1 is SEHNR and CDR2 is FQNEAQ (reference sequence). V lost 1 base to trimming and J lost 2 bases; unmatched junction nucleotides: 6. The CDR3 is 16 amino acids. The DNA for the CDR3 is TGTGCCAGCAGCTTAGTAGGAAGACTAGCGCAAGAGACCCAGTACTTC. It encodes CASSLVGRLAQETQYF.

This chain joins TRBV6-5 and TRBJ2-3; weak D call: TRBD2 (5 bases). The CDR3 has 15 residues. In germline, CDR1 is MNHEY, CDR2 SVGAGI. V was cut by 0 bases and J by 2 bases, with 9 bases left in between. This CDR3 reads CASSYSGGPTDTQYF. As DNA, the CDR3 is TGTGCCAGCAGTTACTCGGGCGGGCCCACAGATACGCAGTATTTT.

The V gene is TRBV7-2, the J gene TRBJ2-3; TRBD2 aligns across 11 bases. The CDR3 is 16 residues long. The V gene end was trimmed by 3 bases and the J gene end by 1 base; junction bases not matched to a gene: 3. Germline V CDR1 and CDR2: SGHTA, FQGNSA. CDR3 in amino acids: CASSLLAGGGTDTQYF. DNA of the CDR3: TGTGCCAGCAGCTTGCTAGCGGGGGGCGGCACAGATACGCAGTATTTT. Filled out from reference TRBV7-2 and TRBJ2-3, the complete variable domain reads GAGVSQSPSNKVTEKGKDVELRCDPISGHTALYWYRQSLGQGLEFLIYFQGNSAPDKSGLPSDRFSAERTGGSVSTLTIQRTQQEDSAVYLCASSLLAGGGTDTQYFGPGTRLTVL.

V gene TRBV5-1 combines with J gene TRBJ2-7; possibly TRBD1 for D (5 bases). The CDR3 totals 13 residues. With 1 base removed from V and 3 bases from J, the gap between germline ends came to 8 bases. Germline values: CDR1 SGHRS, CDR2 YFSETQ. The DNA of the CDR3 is TGCGCCAGCAGCTTGCAGGGCAACTACGAGCAGTACTTC. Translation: CASSLQGNYEQYF.

CDR3 sequence (DNA): TGTGCCAGCAGTTTAGGACAAATAGCCAAAAACATTCAGTACTTC. Translating gives CASSLGQIAKNIQYF. V is TRBV28 and J is TRBJ2-4; a weak D match, TRBD1 (5 bases). V lost 2 bases and J lost 0, with 8 bases in between. The CDR3 length is 15 residues. From germline, CDR1 is MDHEN and CDR2 SYDVKM.